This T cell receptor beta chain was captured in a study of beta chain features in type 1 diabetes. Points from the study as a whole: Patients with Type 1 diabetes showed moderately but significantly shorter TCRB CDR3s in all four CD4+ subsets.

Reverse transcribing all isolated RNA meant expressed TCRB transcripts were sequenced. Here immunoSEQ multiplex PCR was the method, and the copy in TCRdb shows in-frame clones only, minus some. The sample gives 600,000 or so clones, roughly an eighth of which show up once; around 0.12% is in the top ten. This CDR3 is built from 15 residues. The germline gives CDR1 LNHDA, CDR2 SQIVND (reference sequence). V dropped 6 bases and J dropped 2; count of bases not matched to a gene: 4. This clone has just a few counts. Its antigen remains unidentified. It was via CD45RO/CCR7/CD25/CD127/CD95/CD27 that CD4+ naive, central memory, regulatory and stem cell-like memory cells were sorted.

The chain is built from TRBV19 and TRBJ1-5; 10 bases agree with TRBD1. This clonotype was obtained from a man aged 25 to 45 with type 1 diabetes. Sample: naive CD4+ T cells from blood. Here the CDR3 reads CASSWTGGRNQPQHF. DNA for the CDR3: TGTGCCAGTAGCTGGACAGGGGGACGCAATCAGCCCCAGCATTTT.